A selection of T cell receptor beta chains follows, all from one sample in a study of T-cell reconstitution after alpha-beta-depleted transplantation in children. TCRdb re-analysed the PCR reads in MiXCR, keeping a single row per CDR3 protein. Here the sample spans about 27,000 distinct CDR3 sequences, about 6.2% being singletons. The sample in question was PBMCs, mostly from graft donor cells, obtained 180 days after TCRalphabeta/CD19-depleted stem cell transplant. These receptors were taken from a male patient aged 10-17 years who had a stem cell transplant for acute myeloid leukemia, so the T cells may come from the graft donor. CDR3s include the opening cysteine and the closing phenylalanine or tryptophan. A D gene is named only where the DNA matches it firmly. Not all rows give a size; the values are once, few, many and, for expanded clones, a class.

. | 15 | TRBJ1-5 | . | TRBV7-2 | TGTGCCAGCAGCCCCACCAATCGGGCTAATCAGCCCCAGCATTTT | CASSPTNRANQPQHF
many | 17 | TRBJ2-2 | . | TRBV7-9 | TGTGCCAGCAGCTTAGCTCCGGGACTCGAGAACACCGGGGAGCTGTTTTTT | CASSLAPGLENTGELFF
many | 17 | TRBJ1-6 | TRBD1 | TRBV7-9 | TGTGCCAGCAGCTTAACGACAGGGGTGCCCTATAATTCACCCCTCCACTTT | CASSLTTGVPYNSPLHF
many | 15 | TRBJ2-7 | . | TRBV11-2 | TGTGCCAGCAGCTTAGGCGTTGCCGGGGGTAGCGAGCAGTACTTC | CASSLGVAGGSEQYF
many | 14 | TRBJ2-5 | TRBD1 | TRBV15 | TGTGCCACCAGCAGGGACAGGGTTGGAGAGACCCAGTACTTC | CATSRDRVGETQYF
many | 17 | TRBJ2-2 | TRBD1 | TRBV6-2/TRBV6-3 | TGTGCCAGCAGTTCCATTCCAGGACAGGGGAGCACCGGGGAGCTGTTTTTT | CASSSIPGQGSTGELFF
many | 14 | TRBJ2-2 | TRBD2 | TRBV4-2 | TGTGCCAGCGGGACTAGCGTGACGCCCGGGGAGCTGTTTTTT | CASGTSVTPGELFF
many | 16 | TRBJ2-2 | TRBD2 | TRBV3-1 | TGTGCCAGCAGCCGCTTGGGACTAGGTAACACCGGGGAGCTGTTTTTT | CASSRLGLGNTGELFF
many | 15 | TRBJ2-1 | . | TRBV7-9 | TGTGCCAGCAGCTTACTGAAGGGGGCCTACAATGAGCAGTTCTTC | CASSLLKGAYNEQFF
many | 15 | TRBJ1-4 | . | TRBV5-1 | TGCGCCAGCAGCCAAACGACCTCAACTAATGAAAAACTGTTTTTT | CASSQTTSTNEKLFF
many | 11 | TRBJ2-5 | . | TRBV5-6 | TGTGCCCCGGTCGGGGAAGAGACCCAGTACTTC | CAPVGEETQYF
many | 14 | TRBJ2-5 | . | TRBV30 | TGTGCCTGGAGTGTGGAGCCCGTTCTGGAGACCCAGTACTTC | CAWSVEPVLETQYF
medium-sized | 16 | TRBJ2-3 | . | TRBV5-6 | TGTGCCAGCAGCTTGGCAGGGGAGGGACCCACAGATACGCAGTATTTT | CASSLAGEGPTDTQYF
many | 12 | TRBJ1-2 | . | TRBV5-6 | TGTGCCAGCAGCTTGGGACAGGACGGCTACACCTTC | CASSLGQDGYTF
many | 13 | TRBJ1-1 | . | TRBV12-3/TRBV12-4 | TGTGCCAGCCTAGGGGGGGGCAACTATGAAGCTTTCTTT | CASLGGGNYEAFF
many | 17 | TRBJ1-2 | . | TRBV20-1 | TGCAGTGCTAGAGATATGAGGGGGAAATCAGCTAACTATGGCTACACCTTC | CSARDMRGKSANYGYTF
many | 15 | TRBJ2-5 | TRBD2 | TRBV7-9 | TGTGCCAGCAGCTTTGGCGGGAGCGCGAAAGAGACCCAGTACTTC | CASSFGGSAKETQYF
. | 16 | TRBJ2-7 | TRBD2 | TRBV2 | TGTGCCAGCAGTGAAAGGGGGGGACTAGGTGCCCACGAGCAGTACTTC | CASSERGGLGAHEQYF
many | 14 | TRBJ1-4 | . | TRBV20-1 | TGCAGTGCCCCCCGGGGGGGCGGGCATGAAAAACTGTTTTTT | CSAPRGGGHEKLFF
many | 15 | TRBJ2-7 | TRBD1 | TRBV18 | TGTGCCAGCTCACCACCGGTGGACAGGTCCTACGAGCAGTACTTC | CASSPPVDRSYEQYF